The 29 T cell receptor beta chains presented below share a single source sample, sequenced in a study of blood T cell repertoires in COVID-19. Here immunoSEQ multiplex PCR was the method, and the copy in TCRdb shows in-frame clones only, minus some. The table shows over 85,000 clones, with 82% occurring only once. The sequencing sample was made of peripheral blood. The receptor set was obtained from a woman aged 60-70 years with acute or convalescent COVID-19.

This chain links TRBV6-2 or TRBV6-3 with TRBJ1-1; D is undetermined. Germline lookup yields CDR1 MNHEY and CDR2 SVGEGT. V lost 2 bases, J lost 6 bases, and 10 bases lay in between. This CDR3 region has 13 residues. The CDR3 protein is CASSYRRVAEAFF. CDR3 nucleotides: TGTGCCAGCAGTTACCGACGGGTTGCTGAAGCTTTCTTT.

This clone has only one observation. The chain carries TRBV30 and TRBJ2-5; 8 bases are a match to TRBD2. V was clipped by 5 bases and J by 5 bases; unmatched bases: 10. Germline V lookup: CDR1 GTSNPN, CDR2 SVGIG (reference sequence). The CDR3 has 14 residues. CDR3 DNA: TGTGCCTGGTTCCAGGCGGGGGGCAGGGAGACCCAGTACTTC. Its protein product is CAWFQAGGRETQYF. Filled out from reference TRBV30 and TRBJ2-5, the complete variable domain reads SQTIHQWPATLVQPVGSPLSLECTVEGTSNPNLYWYRQAAGRGLQLLFYSVGIGQISSEVPQNLSASRPQDRQFILSSKKLLLSDSGFYLCAWFQAGGRETQYFGPGTRLLVL.

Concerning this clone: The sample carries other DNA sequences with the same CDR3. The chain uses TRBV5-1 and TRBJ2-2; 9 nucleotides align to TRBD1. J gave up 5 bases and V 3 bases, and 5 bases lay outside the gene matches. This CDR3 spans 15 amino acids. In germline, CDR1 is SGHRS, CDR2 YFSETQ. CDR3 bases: TGCGCCAGCAGCTGGGGACAGGGAGATACCGGGGAGCTGTTTTTT. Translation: CASSWGQGDTGELFF.

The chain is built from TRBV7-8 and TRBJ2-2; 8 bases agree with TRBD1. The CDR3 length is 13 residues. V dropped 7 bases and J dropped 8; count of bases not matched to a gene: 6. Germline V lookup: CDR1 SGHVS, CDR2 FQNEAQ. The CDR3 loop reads CASTRQGSGELFF. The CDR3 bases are TGTGCCAGCACCCGACAGGGGTCAGGGGAGCTGTTTTTT.

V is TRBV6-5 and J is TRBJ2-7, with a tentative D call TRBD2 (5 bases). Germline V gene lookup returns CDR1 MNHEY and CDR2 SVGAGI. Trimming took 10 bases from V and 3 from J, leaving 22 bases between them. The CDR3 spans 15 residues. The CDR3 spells CATTRFRWAGYEQYF. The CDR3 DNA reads TGTGCCACCACCCGCTTCCGATGGGCGGGCTACGAGCAGTACTTC.

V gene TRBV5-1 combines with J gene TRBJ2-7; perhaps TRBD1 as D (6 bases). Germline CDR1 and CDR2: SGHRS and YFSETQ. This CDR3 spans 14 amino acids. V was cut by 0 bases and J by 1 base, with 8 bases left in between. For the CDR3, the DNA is TGCGCCAGCAGCTTGGAGGACAGTTCCTACGAGCAGTACTTC. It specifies CASSLEDSSYEQYF.

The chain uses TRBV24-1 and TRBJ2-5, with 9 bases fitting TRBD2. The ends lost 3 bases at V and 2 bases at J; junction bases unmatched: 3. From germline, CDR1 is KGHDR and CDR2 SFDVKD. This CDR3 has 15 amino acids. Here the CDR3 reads CATSDPSGTQETQYF. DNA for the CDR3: TGTGCCACCAGTGATCCTAGCGGGACACAAGAGACCCAGTACTTC.

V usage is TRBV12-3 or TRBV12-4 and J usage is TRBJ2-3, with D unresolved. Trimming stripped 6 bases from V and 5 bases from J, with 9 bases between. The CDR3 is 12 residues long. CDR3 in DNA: TGTGCCAGCAGCAAGACGGGAGATACGCAGTATTTT. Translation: CASSKTGDTQYF.

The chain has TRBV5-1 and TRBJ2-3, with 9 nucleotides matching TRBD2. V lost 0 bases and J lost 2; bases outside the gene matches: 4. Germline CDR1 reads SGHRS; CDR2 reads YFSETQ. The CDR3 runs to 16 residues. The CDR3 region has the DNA TGCGCCAGCAGCTTGGAACCTAGCGGGATCACAGATACGCAGTATTTT. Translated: CASSLEPSGITDTQYF.

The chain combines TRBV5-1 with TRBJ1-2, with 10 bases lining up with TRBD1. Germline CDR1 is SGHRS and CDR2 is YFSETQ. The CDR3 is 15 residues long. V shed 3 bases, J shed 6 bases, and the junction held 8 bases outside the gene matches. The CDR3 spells CASSWPGQGGNGYTF. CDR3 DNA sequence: TGCGCCAGCAGCTGGCCCGGACAGGGGGGGAATGGCTACACCTTC. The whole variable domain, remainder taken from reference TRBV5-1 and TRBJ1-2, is KAGVTQTPRYLIKTRGQQVTLSCSPISGHRSVSWYQQTPGQGLQFLFEYFSETQRNKGNFPGRFSGRQFSNSRSEMNVSTLELGDSALYLCASSWPGQGGNGYTFGSGTRLTVV.

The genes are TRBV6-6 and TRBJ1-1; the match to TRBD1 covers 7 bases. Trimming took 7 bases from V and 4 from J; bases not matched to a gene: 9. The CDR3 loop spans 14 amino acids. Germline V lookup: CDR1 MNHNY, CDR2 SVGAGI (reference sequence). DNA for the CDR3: TGTGCCAGCACCAGACAGGGCAGGTCCACTGAAGCTTTCTTT. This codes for CASTRQGRSTEAFF.

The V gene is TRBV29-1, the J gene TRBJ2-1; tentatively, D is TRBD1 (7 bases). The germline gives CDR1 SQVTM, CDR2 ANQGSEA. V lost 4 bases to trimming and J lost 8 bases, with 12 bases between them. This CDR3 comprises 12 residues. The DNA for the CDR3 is TGCAGCGTTGGCCCAGGGGGGTATGAGCAGTTCTTC. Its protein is CSVGPGGYEQFF.

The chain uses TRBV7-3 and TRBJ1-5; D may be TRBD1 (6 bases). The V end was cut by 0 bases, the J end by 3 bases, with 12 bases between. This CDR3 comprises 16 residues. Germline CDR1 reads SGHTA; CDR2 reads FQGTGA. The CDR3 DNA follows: TGTGCCAGCAGCTTAACCAGGGGACAATCCAATCAGCCCCAGCATTTT. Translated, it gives CASSLTRGQSNQPQHF.

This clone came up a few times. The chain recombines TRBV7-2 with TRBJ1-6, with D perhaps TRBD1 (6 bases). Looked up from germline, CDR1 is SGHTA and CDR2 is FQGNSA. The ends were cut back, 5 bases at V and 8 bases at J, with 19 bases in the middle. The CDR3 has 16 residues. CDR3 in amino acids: CASSAYRVGRDSPLHF. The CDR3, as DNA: TGTGCCAGCAGCGCGTACAGGGTAGGCAGGGATTCACCCCTCCACTTT.

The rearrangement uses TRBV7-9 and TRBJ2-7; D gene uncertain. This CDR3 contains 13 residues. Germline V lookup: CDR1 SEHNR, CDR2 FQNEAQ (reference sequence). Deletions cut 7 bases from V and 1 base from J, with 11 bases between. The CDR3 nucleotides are TGTGCCAGCAACCCGGCGGCTTCCTACGAGCAGTACTTC. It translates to CASNPAASYEQYF.

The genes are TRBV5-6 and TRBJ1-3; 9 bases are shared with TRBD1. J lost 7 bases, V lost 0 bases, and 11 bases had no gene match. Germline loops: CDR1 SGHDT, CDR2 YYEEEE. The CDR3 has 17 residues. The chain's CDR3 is CASSLVWTGDSSNTIYF. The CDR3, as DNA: TGTGCCAGCAGCTTGGTTTGGACAGGGGATTCTTCGAACACCATATATTTT.

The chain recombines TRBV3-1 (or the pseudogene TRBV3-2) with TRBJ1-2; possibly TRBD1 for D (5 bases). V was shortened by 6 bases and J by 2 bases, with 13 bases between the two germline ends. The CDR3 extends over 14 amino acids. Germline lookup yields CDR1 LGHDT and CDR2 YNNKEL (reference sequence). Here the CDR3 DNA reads TGTGCCAGCAGGATCTCAGGGCCGAACTATGGCTACACCTTC. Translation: CASRISGPNYGYTF.

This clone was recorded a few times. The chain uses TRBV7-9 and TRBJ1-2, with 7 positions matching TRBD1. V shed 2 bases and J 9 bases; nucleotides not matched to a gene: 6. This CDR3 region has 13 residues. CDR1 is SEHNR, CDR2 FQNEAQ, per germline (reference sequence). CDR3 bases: TGTGCCAGCAGCTTATCCGACAGGGAAAGCTACACCTTC. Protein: CASSLSDRESYTF.

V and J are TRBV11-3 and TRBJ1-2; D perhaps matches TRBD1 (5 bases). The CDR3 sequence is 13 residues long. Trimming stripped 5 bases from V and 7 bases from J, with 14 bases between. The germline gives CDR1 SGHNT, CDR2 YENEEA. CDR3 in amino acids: CASSPGGLSGYTF. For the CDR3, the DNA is TGTGCCAGCAGCCCGGGGGGTCTGAGTGGCTACACCTTC.

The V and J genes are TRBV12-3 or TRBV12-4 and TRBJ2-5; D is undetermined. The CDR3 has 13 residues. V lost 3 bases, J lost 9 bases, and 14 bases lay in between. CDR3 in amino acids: CASSFGPSESQYF. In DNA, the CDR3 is TGTGCCAGCAGTTTCGGTCCCTCGGAGTCCCAGTACTTC.

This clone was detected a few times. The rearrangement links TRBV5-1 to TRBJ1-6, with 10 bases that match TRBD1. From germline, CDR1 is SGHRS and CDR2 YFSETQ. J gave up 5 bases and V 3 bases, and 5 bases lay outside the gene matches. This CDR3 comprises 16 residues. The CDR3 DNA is TGCGCCAGCAGCTGGGACAGGGGCGGGAATAATTCACCCCTCCACTTT. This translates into CASSWDRGGNNSPLHF.

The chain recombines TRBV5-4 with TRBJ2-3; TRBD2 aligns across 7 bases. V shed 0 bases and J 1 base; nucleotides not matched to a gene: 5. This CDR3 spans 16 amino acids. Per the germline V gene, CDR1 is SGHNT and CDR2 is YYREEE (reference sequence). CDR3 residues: CASSLALGGGTDTQYF. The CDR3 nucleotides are TGTGCCAGCAGCTTGGCCCTGGGGGGGGGCACAGATACGCAGTATTTT.

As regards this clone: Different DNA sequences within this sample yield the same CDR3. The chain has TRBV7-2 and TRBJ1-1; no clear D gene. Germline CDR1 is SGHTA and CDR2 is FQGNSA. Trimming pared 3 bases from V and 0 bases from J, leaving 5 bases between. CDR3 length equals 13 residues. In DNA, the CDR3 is TGTGCCAGCAGCTTTTCAGTGAACACTGAAGCTTTCTTT. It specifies CASSFSVNTEAFF.

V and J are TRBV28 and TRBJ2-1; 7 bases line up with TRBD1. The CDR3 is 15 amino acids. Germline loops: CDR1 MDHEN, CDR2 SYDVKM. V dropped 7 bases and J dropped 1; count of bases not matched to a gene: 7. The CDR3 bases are TGTGCCAGCATCGGTCTGGACAGGTCCTACAATGAGCAGTTCTTC. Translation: CASIGLDRSYNEQFF.

As DNA, the CDR3 is TGTGCCAGCAGCTTAGGGGCAGGATATGGCTACACCTTC. Its protein product is CASSLGAGYGYTF. This chain links TRBV7-3 with TRBJ1-2; possibly TRBD1 for D (5 bases). Germline V gives CDR1 SGHTA, CDR2 FQGTGA. Trimming removed 2 bases at V and 5 bases at J, with 9 bases between. The CDR3 totals 13 residues.

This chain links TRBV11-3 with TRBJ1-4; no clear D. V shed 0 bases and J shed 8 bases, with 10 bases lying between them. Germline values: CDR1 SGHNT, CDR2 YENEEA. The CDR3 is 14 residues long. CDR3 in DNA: TGTGCCAGCAGCTTAGACGGAGGATGGGAAAAACTGTTTTTT. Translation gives CASSLDGGWEKLFF.

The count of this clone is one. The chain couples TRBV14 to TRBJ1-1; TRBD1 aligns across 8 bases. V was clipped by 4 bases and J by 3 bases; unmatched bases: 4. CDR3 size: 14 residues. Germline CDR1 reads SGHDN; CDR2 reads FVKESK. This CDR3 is CASSPTGVDTEAFF. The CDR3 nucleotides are TGTGCCAGCAGCCCGACAGGGGTTGACACTGAAGCTTTCTTT.

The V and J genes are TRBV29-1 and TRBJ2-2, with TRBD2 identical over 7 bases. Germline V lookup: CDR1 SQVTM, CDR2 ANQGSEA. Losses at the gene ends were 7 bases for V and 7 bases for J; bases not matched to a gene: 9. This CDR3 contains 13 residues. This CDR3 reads CSGAGLGLGELFF. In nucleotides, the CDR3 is TGCAGCGGGGCAGGACTAGGACTCGGGGAGCTGTTTTTT.

The CDR3 DNA sequence: TGTGCCAGCGGGGACCGGGACTCGAGCTACAATGAGCAGTTCTTC. This gives the protein CASGDRDSSYNEQFF. V and J are TRBV6-5 and TRBJ2-1, with a possible D match to TRBD2 (6 bases). The germline V and J ends were trimmed by 8 bases and 3 bases, with 17 bases remaining between them. CDR3 length: 15 residues. Germline V gives CDR1 MNHEY, CDR2 SVGAGI.